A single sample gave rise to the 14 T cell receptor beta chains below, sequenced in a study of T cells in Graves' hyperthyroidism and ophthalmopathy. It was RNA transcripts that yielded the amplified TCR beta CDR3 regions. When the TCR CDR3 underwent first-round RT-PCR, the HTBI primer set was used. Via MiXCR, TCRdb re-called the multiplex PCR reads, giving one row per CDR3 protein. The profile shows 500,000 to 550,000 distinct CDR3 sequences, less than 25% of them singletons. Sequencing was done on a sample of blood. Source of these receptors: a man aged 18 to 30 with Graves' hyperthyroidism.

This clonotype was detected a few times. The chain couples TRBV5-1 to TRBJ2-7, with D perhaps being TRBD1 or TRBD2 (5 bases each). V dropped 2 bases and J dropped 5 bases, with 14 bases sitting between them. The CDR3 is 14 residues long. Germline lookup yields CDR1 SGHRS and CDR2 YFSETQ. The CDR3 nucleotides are TGCGCCAGCAGCTTAGGGGAGTATTCTCACGAGCAGTACTTC. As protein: CASSLGEYSHEQYF.

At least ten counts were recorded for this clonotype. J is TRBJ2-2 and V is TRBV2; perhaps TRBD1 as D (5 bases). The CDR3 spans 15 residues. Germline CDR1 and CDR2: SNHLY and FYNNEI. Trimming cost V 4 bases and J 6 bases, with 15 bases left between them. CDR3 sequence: CASSGLGEGPGELFF. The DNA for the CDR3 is TGTGCCAGCAGTGGGTTAGGGGAAGGGCCCGGGGAGCTGTTTTTT.

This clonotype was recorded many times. The CDR3, as DNA: TGTGCCAGCTCACGACAGGTTAGGGACACTGAAGCTTTCTTT. It yields the protein CASSRQVRDTEAFF. The V gene is TRBV18, the J gene TRBJ1-1; perhaps TRBD1 as D (6 bases). The CDR3 consists of 14 residues. CDR1 and CDR2 from the germline V gene are KGHSH and LQKENI. The germline V and J ends were trimmed by 4 bases and 3 bases, with 12 bases remaining between them.

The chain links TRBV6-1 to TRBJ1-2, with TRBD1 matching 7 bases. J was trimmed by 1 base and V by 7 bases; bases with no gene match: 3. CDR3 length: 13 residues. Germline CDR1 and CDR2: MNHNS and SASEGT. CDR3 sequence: CASNPGGNYGYTF. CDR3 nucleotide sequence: TGTGCCAGCAACCCAGGGGGTAACTATGGCTACACCTTC.

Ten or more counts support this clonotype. This chain's CDR3 is CASSEGETGHGYTF. CDR3 bases: TGTGCCAGCAGTGAAGGCGAGACAGGGCATGGCTACACCTTC. The chain carries TRBV2 and TRBJ1-2; 7 nucleotides agree with TRBD1. Unmatched junction bases numbered 5, after V lost 1 base and J lost 6 bases. Germline V gene sequence: CDR1 SNHLY, CDR2 FYNNEI. This CDR3 region has 14 residues.

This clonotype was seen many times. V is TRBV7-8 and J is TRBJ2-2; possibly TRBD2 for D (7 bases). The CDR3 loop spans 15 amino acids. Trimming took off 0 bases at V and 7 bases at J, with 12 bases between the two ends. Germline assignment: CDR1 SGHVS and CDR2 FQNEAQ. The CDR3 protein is CASSLARGQSGELFF. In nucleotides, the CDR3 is TGTGCCAGCAGCTTAGCGCGGGGGCAAAGCGGGGAGCTGTTTTTT.

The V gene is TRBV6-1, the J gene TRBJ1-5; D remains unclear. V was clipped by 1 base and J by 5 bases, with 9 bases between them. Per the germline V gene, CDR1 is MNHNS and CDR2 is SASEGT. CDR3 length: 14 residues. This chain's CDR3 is CASSEGAAHQPQHF. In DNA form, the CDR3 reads TGTGCCAGCAGTGAAGGGGCAGCGCATCAGCCCCAGCATTTT.

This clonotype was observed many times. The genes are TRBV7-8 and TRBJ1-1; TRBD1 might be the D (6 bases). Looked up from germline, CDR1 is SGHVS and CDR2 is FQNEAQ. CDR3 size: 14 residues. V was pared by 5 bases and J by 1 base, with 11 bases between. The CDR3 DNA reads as TGTGCCAGCAGCAAGGGACACCGGAACACTGAAGCTTTCTTT. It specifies CASSKGHRNTEAFF.

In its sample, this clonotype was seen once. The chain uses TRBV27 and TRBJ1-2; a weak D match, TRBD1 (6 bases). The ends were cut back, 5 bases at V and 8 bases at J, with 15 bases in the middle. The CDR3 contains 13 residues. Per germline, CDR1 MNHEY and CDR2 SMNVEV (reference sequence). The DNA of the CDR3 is TGTGCCAGCAGTACTAAGTCAGGGGTAGGCTACACCTTC. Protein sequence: CASSTKSGVGYTF.

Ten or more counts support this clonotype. The CDR3 region is CASRGQVRNTEAFF. CDR3 sequence (DNA): TGTGCCAGCAGAGGACAGGTGAGGAACACTGAAGCTTTCTTT. The chain employs TRBV12-3 or TRBV12-4 and TRBJ1-1; 7 bases are shared with TRBD1. The CDR3 length is 14 residues. V was clipped by 6 bases and J by 1 base; unmatched bases: 5.

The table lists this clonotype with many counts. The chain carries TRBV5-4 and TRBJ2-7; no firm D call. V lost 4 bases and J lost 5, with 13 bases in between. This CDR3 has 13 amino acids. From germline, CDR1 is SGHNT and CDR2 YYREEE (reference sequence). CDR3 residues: CASSTVPGHEQYF. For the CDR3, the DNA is TGTGCCAGCAGCACCGTCCCCGGTCACGAGCAGTACTTC.

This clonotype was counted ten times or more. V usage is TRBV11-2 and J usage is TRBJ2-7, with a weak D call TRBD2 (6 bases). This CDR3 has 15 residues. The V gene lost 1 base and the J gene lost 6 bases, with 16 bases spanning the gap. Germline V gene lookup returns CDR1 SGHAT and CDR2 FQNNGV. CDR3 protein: CASSLGAPGTSEQYF. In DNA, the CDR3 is TGTGCCAGCAGCTTAGGAGCTCCAGGGACTTCCGAGCAGTACTTC.

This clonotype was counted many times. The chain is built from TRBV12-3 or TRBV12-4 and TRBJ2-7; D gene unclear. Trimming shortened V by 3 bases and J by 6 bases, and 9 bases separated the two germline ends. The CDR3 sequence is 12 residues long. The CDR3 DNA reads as TGTGCCAGCAGTTTTCTTGCTGGCGAGCAGTACTTC. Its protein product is CASSFLAGEQYF.

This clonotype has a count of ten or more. The CDR3 bases are TGTGCCAGTAGTGTGAGCACAGGGGGCGTCTACGAGCAGTACTTC. Translation: CASSVSTGGVYEQYF. The chain has TRBV19 and TRBJ2-7; 9 nucleotides match TRBD1. In germline, CDR1 is LNHDA, CDR2 SQIVND (reference sequence). The CDR3 sequence is 15 residues long. Trimming at V came to 5 bases and at J to 3 bases, leaving 8 bases not matched to a gene.